This T cell receptor beta chain was identified in a study of blood T cell repertoires in COVID-19. Study-level background: COVID-19 samples, acute and convalescent, were from the United States, Italy and Spain. PBMCs, B-cell-depleted T cells, or T cells were the source of the cDNA or gDNA that made up the material.

Original processing methods: Reference gene primer amplification in the assay estimated nucleated cell counts. The protocol was immunoSEQ multiplex PCR, while the TCRdb copy is restricted to in-frame clones and leaves out a portion. V, J and clone size are taken as reported in that table, and D and trimming were inferred from the DNA itself. Here the sample spans some 140,000 clones, approximately 89% being singletons. With 4 bases removed from V and 2 bases from J, the gap between germline ends came to 25 bases. The germline V gene encodes CDR1 SGHDT and CDR2 YYEEEE. The CDR3 is 18 amino acids. What was sequenced was peripheral blood. This chain connects TRBV5-6 to TRBJ2-7, with D perhaps TRBD1 (6 bases). This clonotype originated in a human donor in a cohort sampled during active COVID-19. CDR3: CASSRWGHPKIIPYEQYV. CDR3 nucleotides: TGTGCCAGCAGCCGATGGGGACACCCAAAAATTATCCCCTACGAGCAGTACGTC.